Below are 21 T cell receptor beta chains sequenced from a single sample in a study of tumor-infiltrating lymphocytes in localized non-small cell lung cancer. Profiling relied on immunoSEQ multiplex PCR, and the TCRdb table lists in-frame clones only, not all of them. The table lists approximately 9,500 clones, approximately 75% of them singletons. Sequencing was performed on lung tumor tissue. Receptor source: a human donor with non-small cell lung cancer.

This clone has just one count. V and J are TRBV12-2 and TRBJ1-5. TRBV12-2 is a pseudogene. CDR3 length: 15 amino acids. The CDR3 sequence is CASRPGGIGNQPQHF. In DNA, the CDR3 is TGTGCAAGTCGCCCTGGGGGGATTGGCAATCAGCCCCAGCATTTT.

The genes are TRBV19 and TRBJ2-7; the D gene is possibly TRBD2 (5 bases). With 8 bases removed from V and 2 bases from J, the gap between germline ends came to 13 bases. The CDR3 loop spans 13 amino acids. Germline V CDR1 and CDR2: LNHDA, SQIVND (reference sequence). CDR3 nucleotides: TGTGCCAGTCACCTGGGGAGTACCTACGAGCAGTACTTC. As protein: CASHLGSTYEQYF.

This clone came up a few times. This chain uses TRBV6-1 with TRBJ1-2; D is possibly TRBD1 (6 bases). The CDR3 totals 15 residues. Per germline, CDR1 MNHNS and CDR2 SASEGT. V was clipped by 1 base and J by 4 bases, with 13 bases between them. Here the CDR3 DNA reads TGTGCCAGCAGTGAAGGGACAGCGGCCGGCTATGGCTACACCTTC. Translating gives CASSEGTAAGYGYTF.

This clone was recorded a few times. V is TRBV27 and J is TRBJ2-7; 12 bases line up with TRBD1. CDR3 length: 16 residues. After removal of 4 bases from V and 0 bases from J, the junction contained 4 bases not matched to a gene. Germline CDR1 and CDR2: MNHEY and SMNVEV (reference sequence). The CDR3 sequence is CASSSGQGAPSYEQYF. In DNA, the CDR3 is TGTGCCAGCAGTTCGGGACAGGGGGCCCCCTCCTACGAGCAGTACTTC.

The rearrangement joins TRBV7-2 to TRBJ1-2; D unclear. V was trimmed by 6 bases and J by 2 bases, leaving 10 bases between them. CDR1 is SGHTA and CDR2 is FQGNSA in the germline V gene. CDR3 length: 13 residues. CDR3 sequence: CASSSQINYGYTF. CDR3 bases: TGTGCCAGCAGTTCACAGATCAACTATGGCTACACCTTC.

The J gene is TRBJ2-7, the V gene TRBV4-1; tentatively, D is TRBD1 or TRBD2 (7 bases each). From germline, CDR1 is MGHRA and CDR2 YSYEKL. CDR3 length: 16 residues. With 5 bases removed from V and 0 bases from J, the gap between germline ends came to 17 bases. The CDR3 loop reads CASSFGRGDSSYEQYF. The CDR3 DNA follows: TGCGCCAGCAGCTTTGGGAGGGGGGACAGCTCCTACGAGCAGTACTTC.

The chain links TRBV10-3 to TRBJ1-1, with TRBD1 identical over 8 bases. CDR3 length: 13 amino acids. Germline values: CDR1 ENHRY, CDR2 SYGVKD. Losses at the gene ends were 6 bases for V and 3 bases for J; bases not matched to a gene: 3. The CDR3: CAISLTGDTEAFF. The CDR3 region has the DNA TGTGCCATCAGCTTGACAGGGGACACTGAAGCTTTCTTT.

This rearrangement joins TRBV6-6 to TRBJ2-1; a weak D match, TRBD2 (6 bases). From germline, CDR1 is MNHNY and CDR2 SVGAGI (reference sequence). The CDR3 loop spans 12 amino acids. With 7 bases removed from V and 9 bases from J, the gap between germline ends came to 13 bases. The CDR3 spells CASNGGISEQFF. Written as DNA, the CDR3 is TGTGCCAGCAACGGCGGGATAAGTGAGCAGTTCTTC.

This sequence joins TRBV5-6 and TRBJ1-2, with D tentatively TRBD1 (6 bases). CDR3 length: 14 amino acids. The ends were cut back, 4 bases at V and 8 bases at J, with 18 bases in the middle. Germline V gene data show CDR1 as SGHDT and CDR2 as YYEEEE. Here the CDR3 DNA reads TGTGCCAGCAGCACCTTGAGGAGGGGGAGCGGCTACACCTTC. As protein: CASSTLRRGSGYTF.

The chain carries TRBV7-9 and TRBJ1-2, with D unresolved. V lost 1 base and J lost 8, with 11 bases in between. Germline CDR1 is SEHNR and CDR2 is FQNEAQ (reference sequence). The CDR3 is made up of 13 amino acids. The CDR3 DNA sequence: TGTGCCAGCAGCTTAGGAGATCTGCGAGGCTACACCTTC. Translating gives CASSLGDLRGYTF.

The V call is TRBV11-2, the J call TRBJ2-3; possibly TRBD2 for D (6 bases). Deletions cut 3 bases from V and 5 bases from J, with 15 bases between. The length of the CDR3 is 15 residues. In germline, CDR1 is SGHAT, CDR2 FQNNGV. Here the CDR3 DNA reads TGTGCCAGCAGCTTCGGGACTCTTCCTAAAGATACGCAGTATTTT. Amino acids: CASSFGTLPKDTQYF.

The chain links TRBV7-3 to TRBJ2-3; 8 bases align to TRBD2. With 5 bases clipped from V and 2 bases from J, the junction kept 6 bases outside the gene matches. This CDR3 has 15 residues. In germline, CDR1 is SGHTA, CDR2 FQGTGA. CDR3 in DNA: TGTGCCAGCAGCCCGTTAGCGGGGCCCACAGATACGCAGTATTTT. It is translated as CASSPLAGPTDTQYF.

The chain has TRBV7-2 and TRBJ2-1; 11 bases map to TRBD2. The V segment lost 1 base and the J segment 8 bases; nucleotides outside the gene matches: 7. The CDR3 length is 16 residues. CDR1 is SGHTA and CDR2 is FQGNSA in the germline V gene. DNA of the CDR3: TGTGCCAGCAGCTTAGTTGGTAGCGGGAGGGCGGATGAGCAGTTCTTC. It yields the protein CASSLVGSGRADEQFF.

The chain couples TRBV6-4 to TRBJ2-1; possibly TRBD1 for D (6 bases). Trimming cost V 5 bases and J 0 bases, with 17 bases left between them. Per the germline V gene, CDR1 is MRHNA and CDR2 is SNTAGT. The CDR3 runs to 17 residues. The CDR3 bases are TGTGCCAGCAGTCCGATAGGACAGAGCAGCTCCTACAATGAGCAGTTCTTC. As protein: CASSPIGQSSSYNEQFF.

The chain joins TRBV7-9 to TRBJ2-7, with D tentatively TRBD1 (6 bases). The CDR3 length is 15 residues. Germline values: CDR1 SEHNR, CDR2 FQNEAQ (reference sequence). Trimming stripped 6 bases from V and 6 bases from J, with 21 bases between. CDR3 coding DNA: TGTGCCAGCAGAAGCTCCGGGACATCTGGTGGCGAGCAGTACTTC. It translates to CASRSSGTSGGEQYF.

This clone is termed medium-sized. The V gene is TRBV2, the J gene TRBJ2-2; D gene uncertain. V was trimmed by 2 bases and J by 5 bases, leaving 12 bases between them. From germline, CDR1 is SNHLY and CDR2 FYNNEI. The CDR3 sequence is 15 residues long. CDR3: CASSESVFRTGELFF. The CDR3 region has the DNA TGTGCCAGCAGTGAAAGTGTGTTTCGAACCGGGGAGCTGTTTTTT.

The chain couples TRBV5-1 to TRBJ1-1; D unclear. Germline V lookup: CDR1 SGHRS, CDR2 YFSETQ. V lost 4 bases, J lost 0 bases, and 16 bases lay in between. The CDR3 is 16 amino acids. The DNA of the CDR3 is TGCGCCAGCAGCAGCTCCCCGACGACATTGAACACTGAAGCTTTCTTT. Encoded protein: CASSSSPTTLNTEAFF.

The gene calls are TRBV7-2 and TRBJ2-7, with a possible D match to TRBD2 (5 bases). This CDR3 is 17 amino acids long. The germline gives CDR1 SGHTA, CDR2 FQGNSA. V lost 6 bases and J 3 bases, leaving 24 bases between the germline ends. CDR3 sequence reads: CASSGLSSITMGYEQYF. The CDR3 DNA reads as TGTGCCAGCAGTGGACTCTCTTCAATAACAATGGGCTACGAGCAGTACTTC.

The chain couples TRBV9 to TRBJ1-1, with D possibly matching TRBD1 (5 bases). The CDR3 has 18 amino acids. Between the trimmed V and J ends, which lost 0 bases and 6 bases, there was a span of 24 bases. The germline CDR1 and CDR2 sequences are SGDLS and YYNGEE. CDR3: CASSVAVVGRGGIPEAFF. The CDR3 bases are TGTGCCAGCAGCGTAGCGGTTGTGGGGCGTGGGGGTATCCCTGAAGCTTTCTTT.

V usage is TRBV9 and J usage is TRBJ2-1, with D possibly being TRBD2 (5 bases). This CDR3 contains 15 residues. The V gene lost 0 bases and the J gene lost 5 bases, with 12 bases spanning the gap. Germline CDR1 reads SGDLS; CDR2 reads YYNGEE. The DNA for the CDR3 is TGTGCCAGCAGCGTAGCTACGAGGCGGGACAATGAGCAGTTCTTC. It specifies CASSVATRRDNEQFF.

The CDR3 DNA reads as TGTGCCAGCAGCAACCGTGGGGGGCCCTTTGGAGAGCAGTACTTC. It codes for CASSNRGGPFGEQYF. The chain carries TRBV7-8 and TRBJ2-7; D possibly uses TRBD1 or TRBD2 (6 bases each). The CDR3 loop spans 15 amino acids. Germline-derived CDR1 and CDR2 are SGHVS and FQNEAQ. V lost 5 bases and J 7 bases, leaving 21 bases between the germline ends.